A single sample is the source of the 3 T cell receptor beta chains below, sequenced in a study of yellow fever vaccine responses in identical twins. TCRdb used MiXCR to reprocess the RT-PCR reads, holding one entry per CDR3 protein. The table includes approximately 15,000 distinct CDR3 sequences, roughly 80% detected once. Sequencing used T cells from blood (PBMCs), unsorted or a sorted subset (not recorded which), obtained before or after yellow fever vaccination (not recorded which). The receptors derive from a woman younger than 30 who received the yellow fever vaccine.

In DNA, the CDR3 is TGTGCCATCGGCAGCGAGCGGTCCCCCTACGAGCAGTACTTC. This translates into CAIGSERSPYEQYF. The rearrangement joins TRBV10-3 to TRBJ2-7, with a possible D match to TRBD2 (5 bases). Germline V lookup: CDR1 ENHRY, CDR2 SYGVKD. V gave up 8 bases and J gave up 2 bases, with 16 bases separating them. The CDR3 has 14 amino acids.

The CDR3 here is CSVSGKTPDTQYF. The CDR3 DNA reads TGCAGCGTATCGGGCAAGACCCCAGATACGCAGTATTTT. The rearrangement joins TRBV29-1 to TRBJ2-3; D is undetermined. The CDR3 is 13 amino acids. V lost 6 bases and J 4 bases, leaving 14 bases between the germline ends. Per germline, CDR1 SQVTM and CDR2 ANQGSEA.

The CDR3, as DNA: TGTGCCAGCGGAGCACAGGGGGCAGGAGGGGAGCTGTTTTTT. Its translation: CASGAQGAGGELFF. The V and J genes are TRBV11-1 and TRBJ2-2; 9 positions match TRBD1. The CDR3 has 14 residues. V dropped 8 bases and J dropped 8; count of bases not matched to a gene: 9. Germline CDR1 is SGHAT and CDR2 is FQDESV (reference sequence).